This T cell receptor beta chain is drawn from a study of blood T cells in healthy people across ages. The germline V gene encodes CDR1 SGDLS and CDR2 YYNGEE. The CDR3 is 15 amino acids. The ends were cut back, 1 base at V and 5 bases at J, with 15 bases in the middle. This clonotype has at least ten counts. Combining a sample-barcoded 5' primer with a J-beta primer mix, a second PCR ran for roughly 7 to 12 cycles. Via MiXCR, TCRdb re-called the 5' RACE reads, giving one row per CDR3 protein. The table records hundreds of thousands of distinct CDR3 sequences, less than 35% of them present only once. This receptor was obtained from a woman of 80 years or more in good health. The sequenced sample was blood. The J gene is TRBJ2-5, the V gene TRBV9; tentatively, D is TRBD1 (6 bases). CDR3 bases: TGTGCCAGCAGCGTACTCGGCAGAGGGGGTGAGACCCAGTACTTC. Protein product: CASSVLGRGGETQYF.